The sequence of this T cell receptor beta chain was determined in a study of Ad26.COV2.S vaccination and SARS-CoV-2 variants. The data were produced by immunoSEQ multiplex PCR, yet TCRdb's version contains in-frame clones alone and is incomplete. The data contain approximately 240,000 clones, 88% of them seen just once; the ten biggest clones take up roughly a tenth. The CDR3 loop spans 16 amino acids. Between the trimmed V and J ends, which lost 4 bases and 0 bases, there was a span of 13 bases. CDR1 is LNHNV, CDR2 YYDKDF, per germline (reference sequence). Treatment noted: over 15 received Ad26.COV2.S at low or high dose, single or two shots; 5 received placebo; per-sample allocation not given. Collection of the samples took place on day 63 after the first injection of vaccine or placebo. This clone was seen once.

The gene calls are TRBV15 and TRBJ2-4, with D maybe TRBD1 (5 bases). The source is a person between 18 and 65 years old who received the Ad26.COV2.S COVID-19 vaccine or a placebo. Sample: peripheral blood, taken in a trial of Ad26.COV2.S vaccine versus placebo. CDR3 nucleotide sequence: TGTGCCACCAGCACCCGACAGAATAGAGCCAAAAACATTCAGTACTTC. Its protein product is CATSTRQNRAKNIQYF.